This T cell receptor beta chain was identified during a study of early T cells in non-severe SARS-CoV-2 infection. In regard to this clonotype: Its antigen is still unknown. Germline is not matched at one junction end, which may reflect a read error.

The CDR3 runs 14 residues. Germline values: CDR1 DFQATT, CDR2 SNEGSKA (reference sequence). The TCR library protocol attached unique molecular identifiers to the individual cDNA molecules. TCRdb analysed the 5' RACE reads with MiXCR anew, one entry per CDR3 protein. Of about 30,000 distinct CDR3 sequences listed, roughly 7.2% were seen once; the top ten hold about a third. Study-wide points: Private and CD4 specificities were missed by VDJdb matching, which favored anti-spike CD8 responses.

This chain joins TRBV20-1 and TRBJ2-7; the D gene could be TRBD1 or TRBD2 (5 bases each). The sequence was collected from an adult who was a healthcare worker with PCR-confirmed SARS-CoV-2 infection or an uninfected control (not recorded which). Specimen: whole blood. The CDR3 sequence is CSARGGHNSYEQYF. The CDR3 bases are TGCAGTGCCAGAGGAGGACATAACTCGTACGAGCAGTACTTC.